This entry lists 11 T cell receptor beta chains sequenced from one sample in a study of PD-1 blockade in classical Hodgkin lymphoma. TCRdb keeps only in-frame clones here, not all; method: immunoSEQ multiplex PCR. The sample shows about 21,000 clones, 80% of them seen only once. Indicated time point: cycle 4 day 1 (C4D1), after less than seven weeks of nivolumab. The patients all showed relapse after autologous stem cell transplantation, while their brentuximab vedotin exposure varied. Sequenced material: peripheral blood mononuclear cells (PBMCs), taken before the fourth cycle of nivolumab. These receptors were taken from a human donor with classical Hodgkin lymphoma.

This chain uses TRBV28 with TRBJ2-5, with 7 bases aligning to TRBD1. V lost 10 bases to trimming and J lost 5 bases; unmatched junction nucleotides: 10. The CDR3 extends over 13 amino acids. Germline-derived CDR1 and CDR2 are MDHEN and SYDVKM. The CDR3 loop is CATNGGRGETQYF. The CDR3 bases are TGTGCCACAAATGGAGGCAGGGGGGAGACCCAGTACTTC.

CDR3 DNA sequence: TGTGCCAGTAGTGAGGGACGCTGGTACGAGCAGTACTTC. Its protein is CASSEGRWYEQYF. The chain couples TRBV19 to TRBJ2-7; D tentatively reads TRBD1 or TRBD2 (5 bases each). Trimming left V 5 bases short and J 4 bases short, with 12 bases between. Germline V gene lookup returns CDR1 LNHDA and CDR2 SQIVND (reference sequence). The CDR3 length is 13 residues.

The chain employs TRBV4-3 and TRBJ2-1, with D perhaps matching TRBD2 (6 bases). Germline loops: CDR1 LGHNA, CDR2 YSLEER. Trimming removed 0 bases from V and 2 bases from J, with 17 bases in between. This CDR3 has 18 residues. This CDR3 reads CASSQEGVGGIAYNEQFF. CDR3 nucleotide sequence: TGCGCCAGCAGCCAAGAGGGGGTCGGGGGTATCGCCTACAATGAGCAGTTCTTC.

CDR3 sequence: CASSVGFSHTQETQYF. CDR3 DNA sequence: TGCGCCAGCAGCGTGGGGTTTTCACACACACAAGAGACCCAGTACTTC. The chain recombines TRBV5-1 with TRBJ2-5; D is undetermined. Germline values: CDR1 SGHRS, CDR2 YFSETQ. Trimming took off 4 bases at V and 2 bases at J, with 18 bases between the two ends. CDR3 length equals 16 residues.

This rearrangement joins TRBV18 to TRBJ2-3; D not certain. Germline CDR1 reads KGHSH; CDR2 reads LQKENI. Trimming left V 4 bases short and J 4 bases short, with 9 bases between. The CDR3 is made up of 13 amino acids. CDR3 sequence reads: CASSQSRPDTQYF. Here the CDR3 DNA reads TGTGCCAGCTCACAATCCCGACCAGATACGCAGTATTTT.

The rearrangement joins TRBV15 to TRBJ2-3; no reliable D call. The CDR3 has 15 amino acids. The germline gives CDR1 LNHNV, CDR2 YYDKDF (reference sequence). V gave up 1 base and J gave up 0 bases, with 8 bases separating them. CDR3 DNA: TGTGCCACCAGCAGAGCCAGACTTAGCACAGATACGCAGTATTTT. This sequence encodes CATSRARLSTDTQYF.

The chain couples TRBV19 to TRBJ1-3; D is ambiguous. The V gene lost 9 bases and the J gene lost 9 bases, with 15 bases spanning the gap. CDR1 is LNHDA, CDR2 SQIVND, per germline (reference sequence). The CDR3 has 12 residues. DNA for the CDR3: TGTGCCAGCTCTCTAACCCGAGGCACCATATATTTT. It is translated as CASSLTRGTIYF.

The chain couples TRBV19 to TRBJ2-5, with D tentatively TRBD1 (5 bases). This CDR3 spans 16 amino acids. Trimming removed 3 bases from V and 1 base from J, with 15 bases in between. Germline values: CDR1 LNHDA, CDR2 SQIVND (reference sequence). The CDR3 sequence: CASSIWGVTPQETQYF. In DNA, the CDR3 is TGTGCCAGTAGTATTTGGGGCGTTACTCCCCAAGAGACCCAGTACTTC.

This chain connects TRBV10-1 to TRBJ1-1, with 8 bases fitting TRBD1. The V segment lost 6 bases and the J segment 4 bases; nucleotides outside the gene matches: 7. This CDR3 region has 14 residues. CDR1 and CDR2 (germline): WNHNN, SYGVQD (reference sequence). The DNA for the CDR3 is TGCGCCAGCAGAGACAGACAGGGGTCCACTGAAGCTTTCTTT. Protein: CASRDRQGSTEAFF.

The V call is TRBV6-6, the J call TRBJ2-3; 7 bases match TRBD2. The V gene's germline CDR1 is MNHNY and CDR2 SVGAGI (reference sequence). The CDR3 sequence is 15 residues long. V was clipped by 7 bases and J by 7 bases; unmatched bases: 14. The CDR3 here is CASTPLRGLEHTQYF. CDR3 nucleotides: TGTGCCAGCACCCCCCTACGAGGACTAGAACATACGCAGTATTTT.

V usage is TRBV30 and J usage is TRBJ2-3; D is uncertain. V lost 2 bases to trimming and J lost 6 bases, with 6 bases between them. This CDR3 comprises 11 residues. Germline V gene lookup returns CDR1 GTSNPN and CDR2 SVGIG (reference sequence). The CDR3 region is CAWSLRDTQYF. In DNA, the CDR3 is TGTGCCTGGAGTCTCCGGGATACGCAGTATTTT.